This T cell receptor (beta chain) was identified in a study of blood T cell repertoires in COVID-19. The CDR3 consists of 14 residues. CDR1 is KGHSH and CDR2 is LQKENI in the germline V gene. V was cut by 4 bases and J by 5 bases, with 12 bases left in between. Under the authors' procedure: Counts of nucleated cells, estimated from reference gene primer amplification, were obtained. Profiled with immunoSEQ multiplex PCR; TCRdb holds only in-frame clones, not every one. V, J and clone size are those of that table, while D and trimming were read from the DNA. This sample has under 70,000 clones, with around 89% found just once.

The sequenced material came from peripheral blood. The clonotype was recovered from a man between 60 and 75 years old with active COVID-19. The gene calls are TRBV18 and TRBJ1-5; D call uncertain. The CDR3 nucleotides read TGTGCCAGCTCACGGGGAACGGACTATCAGCCCCAGCATTTT. Its translation: CASSRGTDYQPQHF.